This TCR beta chain was captured in a study of T cells in localized non-small cell lung cancer. Sequencing was performed with immunoSEQ multiplex PCR; in TCRdb, only in-frame clones are kept and a portion is missing. The sample consists of about 62,000 clones, 80% to 90% of them appearing once. Remarks on this clone: Its target is not known.

General observations from the study: A single tumor region was sequenced, leaving heterogeneity possible. Higher blood T cell density went with longer overall survival. Uninvolved adjacent lung had more T cell clonality than any other tissue, topping tumor. Detection in adjacent lung was observed for a median about 50 of the top 100 tumor clones.

Trimming took 1 base from V and 0 from J, leaving 10 bases between them. Germline CDR1 SEHNR, CDR2 FQNEAQ (reference sequence). The CDR3 runs to 15 residues. This TCR was recovered from a man between 40 and 75 years old with stage II lung adenocarcinoma. The chain employs TRBV7-9 and TRBJ2-7; possibly TRBD2 for D (5 bases). The sample in question was PBMCs, obtained before any cancer treatment. The CDR3 bases are TGTGCCAGCAGCTTAGAAACTAGGAGCTCCTACGAGCAGTACTTC. This codes for CASSLETRSSYEQYF.